This TCR beta chain was retrieved from a study of blood T cell repertoires in COVID-19. Study in general: Material from acute and convalescent COVID-19 was sourced from the United States, Italy and Spain. The analysed material was cDNA or gDNA that came from T cells, B-cell-depleted T cells, or PBMCs.

The V gene lost 4 bases and the J gene lost 6 bases, with 16 bases spanning the gap. This CDR3 has 15 residues. CDR1 SGHRS and CDR2 YFSETQ come from the germline V gene. The method was immunoSEQ multiplex PCR; TCRdb's version includes in-frame clones alone and lacks a portion of them. The table includes 250,000 to 350,000 clones, around 88% detected once. Sequenced input: peripheral blood. The rearrangement joins TRBV5-1 to TRBJ1-4; D perhaps matches TRBD1 (5 bases). This clonotype was sampled from a woman aged 50 to 60 with acute or convalescent COVID-19. CDR3 loop: CASSPTRGGDEKLFF. The CDR3 DNA follows: TGCGCCAGCAGCCCGACCCGGGGGGGGGATGAAAAACTGTTTTTT.